This T cell receptor (beta chain) was obtained from a study of shared clonotypes between healthy human individuals. Original handling: ImmunoSEQ output held junction-only sequences without quality scores, so filtering differed. The protocol was immunoSEQ multiplex PCR, while the TCRdb copy is restricted to in-frame clones and leaves out a portion. For V, J and clone size, that table is used; D and trimming come from the DNA. The sample shows about 2.1 million clones, about 92% of them seen only once. Naive CD8 cells were CD45RO-negative, positively selected for CCR7, excluding terminally differentiated effector memory CD45RA+ cells. The ends lost 5 bases at V and 5 bases at J; junction bases unmatched: 14. Germline V gives CDR1 MDHEN, CDR2 SYDVKM. The CDR3 has 16 amino acids.

The material sequenced was naive CD8+ T cells from PBMCs. The receptor was derived from a man younger than 35 in good health. Some clones in this sample may be carry-over from other donors' samples. The V and J genes are TRBV28 and TRBJ2-5, with 7 nucleotides matching TRBD1. The CDR3: CASSPQTGRSRETQYF. In DNA, the CDR3 is TGTGCCAGCAGTCCACAGACAGGGAGAAGTAGGGAGACCCAGTACTTC.